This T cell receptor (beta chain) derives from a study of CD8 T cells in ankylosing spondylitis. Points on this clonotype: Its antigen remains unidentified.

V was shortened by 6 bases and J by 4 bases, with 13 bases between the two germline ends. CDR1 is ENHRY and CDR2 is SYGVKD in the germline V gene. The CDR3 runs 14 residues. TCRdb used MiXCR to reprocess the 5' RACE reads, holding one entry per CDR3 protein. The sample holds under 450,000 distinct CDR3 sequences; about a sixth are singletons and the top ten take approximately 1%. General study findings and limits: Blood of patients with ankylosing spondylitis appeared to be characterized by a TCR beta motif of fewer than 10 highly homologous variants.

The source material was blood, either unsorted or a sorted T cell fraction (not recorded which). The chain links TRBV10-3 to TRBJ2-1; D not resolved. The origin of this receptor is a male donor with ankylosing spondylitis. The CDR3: CAISPQSVYNEQFF. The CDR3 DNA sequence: TGTGCCATCAGCCCTCAGTCCGTGTACAATGAGCAGTTCTTC.